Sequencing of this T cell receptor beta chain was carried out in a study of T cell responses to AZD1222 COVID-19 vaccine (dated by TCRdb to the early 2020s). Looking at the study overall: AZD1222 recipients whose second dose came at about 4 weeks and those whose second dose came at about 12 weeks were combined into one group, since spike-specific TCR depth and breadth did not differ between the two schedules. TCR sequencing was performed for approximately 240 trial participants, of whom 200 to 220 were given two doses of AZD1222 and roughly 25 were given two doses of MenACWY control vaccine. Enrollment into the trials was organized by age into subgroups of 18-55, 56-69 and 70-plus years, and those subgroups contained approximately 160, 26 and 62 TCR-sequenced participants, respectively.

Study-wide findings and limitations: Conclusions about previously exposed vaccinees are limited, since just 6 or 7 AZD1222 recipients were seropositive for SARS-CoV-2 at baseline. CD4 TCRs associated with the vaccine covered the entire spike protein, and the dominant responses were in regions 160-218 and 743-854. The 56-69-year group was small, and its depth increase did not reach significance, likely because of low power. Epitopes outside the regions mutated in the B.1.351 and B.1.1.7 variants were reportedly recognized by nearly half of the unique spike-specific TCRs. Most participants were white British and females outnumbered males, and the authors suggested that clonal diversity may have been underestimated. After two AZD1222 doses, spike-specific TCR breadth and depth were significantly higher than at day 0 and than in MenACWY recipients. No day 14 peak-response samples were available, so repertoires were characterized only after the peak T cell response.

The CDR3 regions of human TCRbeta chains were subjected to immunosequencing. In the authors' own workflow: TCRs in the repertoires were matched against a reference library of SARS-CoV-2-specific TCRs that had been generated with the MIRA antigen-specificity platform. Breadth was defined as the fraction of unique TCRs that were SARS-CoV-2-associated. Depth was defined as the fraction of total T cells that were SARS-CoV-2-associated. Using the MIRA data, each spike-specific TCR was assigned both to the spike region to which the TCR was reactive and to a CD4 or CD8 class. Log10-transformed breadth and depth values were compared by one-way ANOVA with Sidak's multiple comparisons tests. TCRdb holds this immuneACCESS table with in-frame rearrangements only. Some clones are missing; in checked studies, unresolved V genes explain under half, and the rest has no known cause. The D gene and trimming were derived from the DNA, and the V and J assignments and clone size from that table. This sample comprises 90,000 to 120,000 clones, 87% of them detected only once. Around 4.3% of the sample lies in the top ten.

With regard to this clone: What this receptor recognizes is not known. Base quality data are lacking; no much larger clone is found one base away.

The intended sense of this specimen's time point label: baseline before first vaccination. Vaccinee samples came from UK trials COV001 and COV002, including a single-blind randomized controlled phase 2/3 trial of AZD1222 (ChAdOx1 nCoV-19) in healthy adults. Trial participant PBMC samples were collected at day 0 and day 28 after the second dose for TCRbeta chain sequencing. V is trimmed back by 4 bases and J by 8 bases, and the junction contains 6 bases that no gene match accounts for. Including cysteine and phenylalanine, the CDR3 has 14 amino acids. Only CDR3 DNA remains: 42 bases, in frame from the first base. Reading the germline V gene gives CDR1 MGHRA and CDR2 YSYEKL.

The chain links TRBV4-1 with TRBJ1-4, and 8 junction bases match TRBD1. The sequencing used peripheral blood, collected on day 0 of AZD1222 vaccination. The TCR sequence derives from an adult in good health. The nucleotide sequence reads TGCGCCAGCAGCCTTAACGACAGGGGAGAAAAACTGTTTTTT. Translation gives CASSLNDRGEKLFF.